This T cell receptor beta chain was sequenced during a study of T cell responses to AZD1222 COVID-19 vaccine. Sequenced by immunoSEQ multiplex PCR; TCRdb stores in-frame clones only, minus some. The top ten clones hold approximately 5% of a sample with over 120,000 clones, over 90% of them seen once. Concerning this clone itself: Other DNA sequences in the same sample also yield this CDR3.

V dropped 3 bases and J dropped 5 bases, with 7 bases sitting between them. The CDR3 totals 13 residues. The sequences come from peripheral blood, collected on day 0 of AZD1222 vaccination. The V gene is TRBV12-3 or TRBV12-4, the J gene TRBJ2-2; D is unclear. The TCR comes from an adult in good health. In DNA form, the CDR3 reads TGTGCCAGCAGTTTGGGTACGACCGGGGAGCTGTTTTTT. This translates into CASSLGTTGELFF.